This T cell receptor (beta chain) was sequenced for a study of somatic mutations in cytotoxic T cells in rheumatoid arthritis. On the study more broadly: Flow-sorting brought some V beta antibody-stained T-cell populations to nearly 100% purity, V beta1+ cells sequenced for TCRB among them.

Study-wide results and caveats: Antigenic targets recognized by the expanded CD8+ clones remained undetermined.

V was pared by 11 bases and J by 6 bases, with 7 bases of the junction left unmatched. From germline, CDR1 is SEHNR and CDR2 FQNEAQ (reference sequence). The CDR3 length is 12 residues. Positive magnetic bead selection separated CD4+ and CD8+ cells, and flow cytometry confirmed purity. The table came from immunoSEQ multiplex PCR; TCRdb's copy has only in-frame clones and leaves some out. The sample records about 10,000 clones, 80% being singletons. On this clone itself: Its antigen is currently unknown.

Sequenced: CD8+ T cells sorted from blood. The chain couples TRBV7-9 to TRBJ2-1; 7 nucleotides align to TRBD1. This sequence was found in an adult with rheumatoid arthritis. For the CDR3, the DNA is TGTGCCGGGCGCCACAGGGGCAATGAGCAGTTCTTC. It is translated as CAGRHRGNEQFF.